This T cell receptor beta chain was captured by sequencing in a study of vaccination and CD4 T cells after COVID-19. As for the study in general: Six men and four women formed the convalescents, two being Hispanic. Points from the study as a whole: Convalescent patients saw a median roughly 90% of their reactive clones show up only after vaccination.

Treatment here: roughly 10-day PBMC culture with coronavirus spike peptide pools or control peptides (ViraFEST assay). These CD4+ T cells came from an unexposed donor, sampled before the COVID-19 pandemic (2011-2018). The CDR3 is made up of 11 amino acids. The V and J ends lost 6 bases and 5 bases respectively, with 8 bases between them. Germline V gene lookup returns CDR1 DFQATT and CDR2 SNEGSKA (reference sequence). With respect to this clonotype: As yet, its antigen is unknown.

Sequence data for DNA of cultured CD4+ T cells were generated by the Oncomine TCR Beta short-read assay. A single record per CDR3 protein comes from TCRdb applying MiXCR to the PCR reads. This sample has fewer than 8,000 distinct CDR3 sequences; about 50% occur once, and the top ten carry about 55%. The sequenced material came from CD4+ T cells from blood, cultured in vitro. The V call is TRBV20-1, the J call TRBJ2-1; D call uncertain. The sequence came from a human donor in good health. The CDR3 DNA reads TGCAGTGCCCCCGACAACAATGAGCAGTTCTTC. It encodes CSAPDNNEQFF.